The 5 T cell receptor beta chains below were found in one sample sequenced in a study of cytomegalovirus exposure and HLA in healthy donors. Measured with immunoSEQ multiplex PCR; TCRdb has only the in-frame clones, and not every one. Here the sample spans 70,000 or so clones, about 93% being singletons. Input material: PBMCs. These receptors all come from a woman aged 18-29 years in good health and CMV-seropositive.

The CDR3 sequence is CASSLAEGEKLFF. The CDR3 region has the DNA TGTGCCAGCAGTCTAGCGGAGGGTGAAAAACTGTTTTTT. The chain links TRBV6-1 to TRBJ1-4, with D unresolved. CDR3 size: 13 residues. Germline loops: CDR1 MNHNS, CDR2 SASEGT. V was pared by 5 bases and J by 7 bases, with 11 bases between.

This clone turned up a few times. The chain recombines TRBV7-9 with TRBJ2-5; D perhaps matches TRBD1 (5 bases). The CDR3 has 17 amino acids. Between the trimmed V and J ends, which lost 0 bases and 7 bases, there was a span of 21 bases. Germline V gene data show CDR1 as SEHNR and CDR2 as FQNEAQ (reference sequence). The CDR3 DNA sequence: TGTGCCAGCAGCTTAGCGAGGTACCAGGGCGGCCTCGGGACCCAGTACTTC. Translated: CASSLARYQGGLGTQYF.

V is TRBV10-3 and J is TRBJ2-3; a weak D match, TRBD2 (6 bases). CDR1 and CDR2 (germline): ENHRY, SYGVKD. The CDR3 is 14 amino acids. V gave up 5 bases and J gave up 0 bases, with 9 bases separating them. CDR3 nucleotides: TGTGCCATCAGTTATGGGACTAGCACAGATACGCAGTATTTT. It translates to CAISYGTSTDTQYF.

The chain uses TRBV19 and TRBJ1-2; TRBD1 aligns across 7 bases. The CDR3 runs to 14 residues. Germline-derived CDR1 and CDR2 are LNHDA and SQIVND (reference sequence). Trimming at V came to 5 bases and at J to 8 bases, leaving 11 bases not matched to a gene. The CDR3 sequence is CASSAITGVRGYTF. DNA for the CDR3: TGTGCCAGTAGTGCAATAACAGGGGTAAGAGGCTACACCTTC.

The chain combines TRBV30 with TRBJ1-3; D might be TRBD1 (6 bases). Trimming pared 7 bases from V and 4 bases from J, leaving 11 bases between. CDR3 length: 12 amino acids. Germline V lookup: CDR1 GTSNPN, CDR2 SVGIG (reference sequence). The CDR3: CASTGLGNTIYF. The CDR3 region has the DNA TGTGCCTCTACAGGGCTAGGAAACACCATATATTTT.